The present T cell receptor beta chain was sequenced within a study of shared clonotypes between healthy human individuals. On the study more broadly: Used for every donor were three CD4 naive, three CD4 memory, two CD8 naive and one CD8 memory plate.

V dropped 8 bases and J dropped 7; count of bases not matched to a gene: 13. Per germline, CDR1 MDHEN and CDR2 SYDVKM. The CDR3 covers 15 residues. Study-wide results and caveats: Donor scarcity curtailed the genetic and exposure-history diversity represented herein.

Only one count was recorded for this clone. What it binds is unknown. Samples underwent the assay at deep level. Authors' methods: Sequence data from immunoSEQ were junction-only and lacked quality scores; consequently, filtering differed. The data were produced by immunoSEQ multiplex PCR, yet TCRdb's version contains in-frame clones alone and is incomplete. From that table come the V and J calls and clone size; the DNA was used to work out D and trimming. This table holds fewer than 1.8 million clones, approximately 98.5% found once. The receptor comes from a young man in good health. J is TRBJ2-2 and V is TRBV28; TRBD1 agrees at 7 bases. Sequences were obtained from naive CD4+ T cells sorted from blood. Specified subset: CD45RA+ positively selected. The CDR3 protein is CASWFGTVPLGELFF. The CDR3 bases are TGTGCCAGCTGGTTCGGGACAGTGCCTCTCGGGGAGCTGTTTTTT. The full variable domain, with the rest looked up from reference TRBV28 and TRBJ2-2, is DVKVTQSSRYLVKRTGEKVFLECVQDMDHENMFWYRQDPGLGLRLIYFSYDVKMKEKGDIPEGYSVSREKKERFSLILESASTNQTSMYLCASWFGTVPLGELFFGEGSRLTVL.